The next 6 T cell receptor beta chains were all read from a single sample in a study of OX40 agonist ivuxolimab in advanced cancers. The library was obtained by the immunoSEQ multiplex PCR assay. Held by TCRdb, this immuneACCESS table contains in-frame sequences only and omits some clones. Under half of the omission traces to an unresolved V gene where checked; the cause of the rest is unknown. The table for this sample lists some 100,000 clones; 85% to 95% of them were counted only once. The top ten constitute under 0.65% of the sample. The sequencing here drew on CD4+ or CD8+ T cells sorted from blood, taken in a trial of the OX40 agonist ivuxolimab. The origin of the receptors is an adult with an advanced solid tumor such as melanoma, head and neck, liver or kidney cancer.

The chain has TRBV7-8 and TRBJ2-5; 7 bases match TRBD2. V shed 3 bases and J 8 bases; nucleotides not matched to a gene: 12. Germline CDR1 SGHVS, CDR2 FQNEAQ. This CDR3 is 15 amino acids long. The CDR3 DNA reads TGTGCCAGCAGCTTTGGGGCTAGCGGAGGTGGAACCCAGTACTTC. Its protein product is CASSFGASGGGTQYF.

The chain is built from TRBV28 and TRBJ1-1, with 10 bases identical to TRBD1. This CDR3 region has 13 residues. V shed 3 bases, J shed 11 bases, and the junction held 6 bases outside the gene matches. Germline V gene data show CDR1 as MDHEN and CDR2 as SYDVKM. CDR3 sequence: CASSLIDRGHAFF. Here the CDR3 DNA reads TGTGCCAGCAGTTTGATTGACAGGGGGCATGCTTTCTTT.

V is TRBV7-9 and J is TRBJ1-1; 10 bases match TRBD1. From germline, CDR1 is SEHNR and CDR2 FQNEAQ (reference sequence). The V and J ends lost 4 bases and 4 bases, in that order; junction bases with no gene match: 3. This CDR3 has 14 residues. The CDR3 DNA sequence: TGTGCCAGCAGCTCGGACAGGGGGAGCACTGAAGCTTTCTTT. Amino acids: CASSSDRGSTEAFF. The full variable domain, with the rest looked up from reference TRBV7-9 and TRBJ1-1, is DTGVSQNPRHKITKRGQNVTFRCDPISEHNRLYWYRQTLGQGPEFLTYFQNEAQLEKSRLLSDRFSAERPKGSFSTLEIQRTEQGDSAMYLCASSSDRGSTEAFFGQGTRLTVV.

This rearrangement joins TRBV19 to TRBJ1-1, with a possible D match to TRBD1 (6 bases). The germline gives CDR1 LNHDA, CDR2 SQIVND (reference sequence). The CDR3 consists of 14 residues. Trimming removed 6 bases from V and 5 bases from J, with 16 bases in between. The CDR3 protein is CASSWGGLGTEAFF. The CDR3 nucleotides read TGTGCCAGTAGCTGGGGGGGGCTCGGTACTGAAGCTTTCTTT. Filled out from reference TRBV19 and TRBJ1-1, the complete variable domain reads DGGITQSPKYLFRKEGQNVTLSCEQNLNHDAMYWYRQDPGQGLRLIYYSQIVNDFQKGDIAEGYSVSREKKESFPLTVTSAQKNPTAFYLCASSWGGLGTEAFFGQGTRLTVV.

The chain is built from TRBV29-1 and TRBJ2-3; a possible D gene is TRBD1 (6 bases). This CDR3 has 12 residues. The V end lost 3 bases, the J end lost 4 bases, and 8 bases lay between the germline ends. In germline, CDR1 is SQVTM, CDR2 ANQGSEA. The CDR3 sequence is CSVETGSDTQYF. The CDR3 DNA is TGCAGCGTTGAGACAGGTTCAGATACGCAGTATTTT.

V usage is TRBV6-1 and J usage is TRBJ2-3; 9 bases are a match to TRBD2. V lost 5 bases to trimming and J lost 3 bases; unmatched junction nucleotides: 3. Germline V gene lookup returns CDR1 MNHNS and CDR2 SASEGT. The CDR3 has 14 residues. This chain's CDR3 is CASSQTSGTDTQYF. The CDR3 nucleotides read TGTGCCAGCAGTCAGACTAGCGGAACAGATACGCAGTATTTT.